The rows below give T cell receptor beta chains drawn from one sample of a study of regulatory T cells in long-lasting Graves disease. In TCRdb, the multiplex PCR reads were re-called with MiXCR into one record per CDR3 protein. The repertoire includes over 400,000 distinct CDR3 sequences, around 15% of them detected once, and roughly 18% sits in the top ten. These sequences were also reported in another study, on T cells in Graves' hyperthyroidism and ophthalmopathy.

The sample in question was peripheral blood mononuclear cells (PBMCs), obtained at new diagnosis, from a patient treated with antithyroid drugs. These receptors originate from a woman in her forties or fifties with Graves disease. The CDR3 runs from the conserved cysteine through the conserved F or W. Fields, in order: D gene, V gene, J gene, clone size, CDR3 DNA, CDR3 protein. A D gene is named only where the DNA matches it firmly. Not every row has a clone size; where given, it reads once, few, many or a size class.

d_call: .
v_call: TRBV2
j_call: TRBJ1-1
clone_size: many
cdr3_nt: TGTGCCAGCAGTGAAGCGGCAGGCTGGGGTGAAGCTTTCTTT
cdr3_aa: CASSEAAGWGEAFF

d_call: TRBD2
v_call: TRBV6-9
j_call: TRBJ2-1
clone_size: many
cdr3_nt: TGTGCCAGCAGTTACGAGAGGGACTACCTCAATGAGCAGTTCTTC
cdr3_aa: CASSYERDYLNEQFF

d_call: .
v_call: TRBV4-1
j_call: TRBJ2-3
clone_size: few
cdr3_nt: TGCGCCAGCAGCCAAGATCGCCAGAGCGGGTATACGCAGTATTTT
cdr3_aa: CASSQDRQSGYTQYF

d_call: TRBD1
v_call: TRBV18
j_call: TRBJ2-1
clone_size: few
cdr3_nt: TGTGCCAGCTCATCCGGGACAGGGGTCAATGAGCAGTTCTTC
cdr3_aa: CASSSGTGVNEQFF

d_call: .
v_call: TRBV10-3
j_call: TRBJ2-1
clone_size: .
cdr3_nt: TGTGCCACCGAAGGGGTGGGAGGAAACAATGAGCAGTTCTTC
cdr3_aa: CATEGVGGNNEQFF

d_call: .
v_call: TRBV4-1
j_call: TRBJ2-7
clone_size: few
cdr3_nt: TGCGCCAGCAGCCACTCTGCCCAGGTTCCTAGCAACTCCTACGAGCAGTACTTC
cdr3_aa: CASSHSAQVPSNSYEQYF

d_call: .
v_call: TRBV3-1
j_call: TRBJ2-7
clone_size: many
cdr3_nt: TGTGCCAGCAGCCAAGATATTAGGGGGGAGCAGTACTTC
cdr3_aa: CASSQDIRGEQYF

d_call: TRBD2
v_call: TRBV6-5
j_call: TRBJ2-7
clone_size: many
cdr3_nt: TGTGCCAGCAGTTACTCGATAACTAGCGCCTCCTACGAGCAGTACTTC
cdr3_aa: CASSYSITSASYEQYF

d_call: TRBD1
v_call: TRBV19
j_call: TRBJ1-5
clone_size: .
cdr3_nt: TGTGCCAGTATTAAGGGGACAGGGGGCTCGCTTATTAATCAGCCCCAGCATTTT
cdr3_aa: CASIKGTGGSLINQPQHF

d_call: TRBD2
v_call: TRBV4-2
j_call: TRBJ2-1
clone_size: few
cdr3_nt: TGTGCCAGCAGCCAAGAGGTTGCGGGAGTGCAGTTCTTC
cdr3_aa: CASSQEVAGVQFF